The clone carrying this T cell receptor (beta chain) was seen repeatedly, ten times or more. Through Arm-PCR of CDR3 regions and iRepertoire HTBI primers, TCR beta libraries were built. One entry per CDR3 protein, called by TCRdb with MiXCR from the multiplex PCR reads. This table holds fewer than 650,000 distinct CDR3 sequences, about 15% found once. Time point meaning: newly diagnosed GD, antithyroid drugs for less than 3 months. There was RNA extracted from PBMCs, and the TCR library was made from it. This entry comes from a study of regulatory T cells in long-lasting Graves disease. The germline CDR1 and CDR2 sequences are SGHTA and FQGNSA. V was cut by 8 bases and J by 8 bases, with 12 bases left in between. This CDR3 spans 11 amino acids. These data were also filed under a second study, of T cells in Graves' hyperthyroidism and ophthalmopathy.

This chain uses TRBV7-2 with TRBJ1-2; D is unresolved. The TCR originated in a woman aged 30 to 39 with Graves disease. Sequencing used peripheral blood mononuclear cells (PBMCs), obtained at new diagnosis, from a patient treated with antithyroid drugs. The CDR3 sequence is CASGQEWGYTF. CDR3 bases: TGTGCCAGCGGGCAGGAATGGGGCTACACCTTC.